A single sample is the source of the 7 T cell receptor beta chains below, sequenced in a study of blood T cells in healthy people across ages. A J-beta primer mix and a sample-barcoded 5' primer were used in a second PCR of roughly 7 to 12 cycles. TCRdb re-called the 5' RACE reads through MiXCR, storing one row per CDR3 protein. The data contain under 850,000 distinct CDR3 sequences, around 36% of them singletons. The material sequenced was blood. The origin of the receptors is a man in his late teens or twenties in good health.

This rearrangement joins TRBV12-3 or TRBV12-4 to TRBJ1-1, with 7 nucleotides matching TRBD1. The CDR3 is 13 residues long. V lost 4 bases and J lost 7; bases outside the gene matches: 6. In DNA form, the CDR3 reads TGTGCCAGCAGTTGGGGGACAGTTGATGAAGCTTTCTTT. This gives the protein CASSWGTVDEAFF.

The rearrangement links TRBV12-3 or TRBV12-4 to TRBJ1-1, with 9 positions matching TRBD1. The CDR3 has 12 residues. Trimming cost V 5 bases and J 11 bases; bases outside gene matches: 6. The CDR3: CASSTGGGQAFF. The DNA of the CDR3 is TGTGCCAGCAGTACAGGGGGCGGGCAGGCTTTCTTT.

The V gene is TRBV4-1, the J gene TRBJ2-3; TRBD2 agrees at 15 bases. V trimming: 3 bases; J trimming: 4 bases; junction bases outside the gene matches: 8. The germline gives CDR1 MGHRA, CDR2 YSYEKL. The CDR3 has 18 amino acids. CDR3 amino acids: CASSQERTSGGASDTQYF. The CDR3 DNA reads as TGCGCCAGCAGCCAGGAAAGGACTAGCGGGGGGGCCTCAGATACGCAGTATTTT.

This clonotype showed up just a few times. This chain links TRBV10-3 with TRBJ2-2; D is undetermined. Germline CDR1 and CDR2: ENHRY and SYGVKD. V was clipped by 11 bases and J by 0 bases, with 13 bases between them. This CDR3 region has 14 residues. CDR3 coding DNA: TGTGCCGCCGAAACAGCAACGAACACCGGGGAGCTGTTTTTT. Its translation is CAAETATNTGELFF.

J is TRBJ2-5 and V is TRBV7-2; 11 bases agree with TRBD2. The germline V gene has CDR1 SGHTA and CDR2 FQGNSA. This CDR3 spans 16 amino acids. J was trimmed by 5 bases and V by 3 bases; bases with no gene match: 8. The chain's CDR3 is CASSFRIAGGLETQYF. As DNA, the CDR3 is TGTGCCAGCAGCTTTAGGATAGCGGGGGGGCTGGAGACCCAGTACTTC.

To note about this clonotype: At one boundary the junction diverges from the germline segment, which might be a read error. This chain connects TRBV7-2 to TRBJ2-4; D might be TRBD1 or TRBD2, each matching 5 bases. The CDR3 is 15 residues long. Germline loops: CDR1 SGHTA, CDR2 FQGNSA. The CDR3 spells CASSLEGTEENNQYF. The CDR3 DNA sequence: TGTGCCAGCAGCTTAGAAGGGACGGAGGAAAACAATCAGTACTTC.

CDR3 protein: CASSFPGATNEKLFF. CDR3 bases: TGTGCCAGCAGCTTTCCGGGCGCAACTAATGAAAAACTGTTTTTT. V is TRBV7-9 and J is TRBJ1-4; no reliable D call. The CDR3 has 15 amino acids. CDR1 and CDR2 from the germline V gene are SEHNR and FQNEAQ (reference sequence). Trimming pared 3 bases from V and 0 bases from J, leaving 8 bases between.